The rows below give T cell receptor beta chains drawn from one sample of a study of T-cell memory formation after mild COVID-19. A single record per CDR3 protein comes from TCRdb applying MiXCR to the 5' RACE reads. The sample comprises some 300,000 distinct CDR3 sequences, about 20% of which are singletons, and roughly a fifth rests with the top ten. The sample consisted of PBMCs or a T cell subset sorted from them (not recorded which). These receptors originate from a young man who had mild COVID-19 (a few samples of this study predate the infection). Cell type and time point are not known. Each CDR3 is given with its conserved first and last residue. A D gene is named only where the DNA matches it firmly. Expanded clones are given a class, and other clones once, few, many or no size at all.

CDR3nt,CDR3aa,abundance,j_gene,len,d_gene,v_gene
TGCAGTGCTAGAGACTCGACTAGCGGGGGGGAAGAGACCCAGTACTTC,CSARDSTSGGEETQYF,few,TRBJ2-5,16,TRBD2,TRBV20-1
TGTGCCAGCAGCTCGGCTCAGGGCTCTGAGCAGTTCTTC,CASSSAQGSEQFF,few,TRBJ2-1,13,-,TRBV11-2
TGTGCCAGCAGGGACGGAGGGGGCGGAGGAAACACCATATATTTT,CASRDGGGGGNTIYF,few,TRBJ1-3,15,TRBD1,TRBV6-5
TGTGCCCCTAAACGGGGGCTCTTTGAGCAGCCCCAGCATTTT,CAPKRGLFEQPQHF,-,TRBJ1-5,14,-,TRBV24-1
TGTGCCAGCAGAGACAGAGCTTACATGAACACTGAAGCTTTCTTT,CASRDRAYMNTEAFF,-,TRBJ1-1,15,-,TRBV5-5
TGCGCCAGCAGCTATACCCGGGCCCCCGAAGGTATATCCGGGGAGCTGTTTTTT,CASSYTRAPEGISGELFF,-,TRBJ2-2,18,-,TRBV4-1
TGTGCCAGCAGACTAGGGACTCTCAATACGCAGTATTTT,CASRLGTLNTQYF,few,TRBJ2-3,13,-,TRBV7-9
TGTGCCAGCAGTTTCTCCGGGACGCGGAAGAGGACCCAGTACTTC,CASSFSGTRKRTQYF,-,TRBJ2-5,15,-,TRBV12-3/TRBV12-4
TGTGCCAGCAAACGGGGGGGGGCCCTAACGCAGTATTTT,CASKRGGALTQYF,-,TRBJ2-3,13,TRBD2,TRBV6-5
TGTGCCAGCAGGGACGGTGCACAAGAGACCCAGTACTTC,CASRDGAQETQYF,-,TRBJ2-5,13,-,TRBV14
TGCAGTGCTAGAGATTTTGGGGCTGGCTACACCTTC,CSARDFGAGYTF,-,TRBJ1-2,12,-,TRBV20-1
TGTGCCAGCAGACTTCGGAACATTCAGTACTTC,CASRLRNIQYF,-,TRBJ2-4,11,-,TRBV28
TGCAGTGCTAGGAGTCGACGAACTGAAGCTTTCTTT,CSARSRRTEAFF,-,TRBJ1-1,12,-,TRBV20-1
TGTGCCAGCAGCTTGGCACAGCTCTATGGCTACACCTTC,CASSLAQLYGYTF,-,TRBJ1-2,13,-,TRBV7-9
TGCGCCAGCAGGGGAGGACTAGACGTGACCCAGTACTTC,CASRGGLDVTQYF,few,TRBJ2-5,13,TRBD2,TRBV5-1
TGTGCCAGCAGTTACTCCCGAGGGGGTAGTCAGCCCCAGCATTTT,CASSYSRGGSQPQHF,few,TRBJ1-5,15,-,TRBV6-5
TGCGCCAGCAGCTTGAGTTCCGCGGGGGCGAACACCGGGGAGCTGTTTTTT,CASSLSSAGANTGELFF,-,TRBJ2-2,17,TRBD2,TRBV5-1
TGTGCCAGCAGCTTAGATGGGGCCAGGAGGAACCAAGCTTTCTTT,CASSLDGARRNQAFF,-,TRBJ1-1,15,-,TRBV7-2
TGCAGTGCTAGTGTGGGGACAGGGTTTGAAAAACTGTTTTTT,CSASVGTGFEKLFF,few,TRBJ1-4,14,TRBD1,TRBV20-1
TGCGCCAGCATGGAGGGGGGTAATTCACCCCTCCACTTT,CASMEGGNSPLHF,few,TRBJ1-6,13,-,TRBV5-1
TGTGCCAGCAGTTCTACAGGGTCGGCTCAGCCCCAGCATTTT,CASSSTGSAQPQHF,-,TRBJ1-5,14,-,TRBV12-3/TRBV12-4
TGTGCCAGCAGTTTAAGTCAGTCTCTGACCACAGATACGCAGTATTTT,CASSLSQSLTTDTQYF,-,TRBJ2-3,16,-,TRBV12-3/TRBV12-4
TGTGCCAGCAGCTTGTCCCGTCAGGCTGAAGCTTTCTTT,CASSLSRQAEAFF,once,TRBJ1-1,13,-,TRBV5-5
TGCGCCAGTACCTACGGGAGGGCAGCCCAAGAGACCCAGTACTTC,CASTYGRAAQETQYF,-,TRBJ2-5,15,TRBD2,TRBV5-1
TGCAGTGCTAGTGACAGGGGGCTAGGCGGCTACACCTTC,CSASDRGLGGYTF,-,TRBJ1-2,13,TRBD1,TRBV20-1
TGCAGTGCTAACCCGGGGGCGCGGAACACTGAAGCTTTCTTT,CSANPGARNTEAFF,few,TRBJ1-1,14,-,TRBV20-1
TGTGCCAGCAGTTACCGGGCGATCAGGGGACCAAAAGAGACCCAGTACTTC,CASSYRAIRGPKETQYF,-,TRBJ2-5,17,-,TRBV6-5
TGTGCCAGCAGTTCACCACAGGGGGAGGACACTGAAGCTTTCTTT,CASSSPQGEDTEAFF,-,TRBJ1-1,15,TRBD1,TRBV27
TGTGCCACCAGTGTTGGGTCTAACTATGGCTACACCTTC,CATSVGSNYGYTF,few,TRBJ1-2,13,-,TRBV24-1
TGTGCCAGCAGTTACGGGCTTAGCGGGGGGGTCCAGCAGTTCTTC,CASSYGLSGGVQQFF,few,TRBJ2-1,15,TRBD2,TRBV6-2/TRBV6-3